The 3 T cell receptor beta chains below come from one sample, sequenced in a study of spatial heterogeneity in lung cancer. TCRdb ran MiXCR on the 5' RACE reads and lists one entry per CDR3 protein. Among over 90,000 distinct CDR3 sequences listed, under 9% were seen once. Sample time point: sample taken at primary tumor resection. No cell sorting; template was whole RNA from tumor, lung tissue or PBMC. Sequencing used PBMCs, obtained at surgery. These receptors all stem from a male donor with early-stage non-small cell lung cancer.

The chain recombines TRBV2 with TRBJ2-5; 10 nucleotides align to TRBD2. Germline V gives CDR1 SNHLY, CDR2 FYNNEI. This CDR3 has 14 amino acids. The V and J ends lost 3 bases and 3 bases, in that order; junction bases with no gene match: 1. CDR3 coding DNA: TGTGCCAGCAGTGAGGGGACTAGCGAAGAGACCCAGTACTTC. Amino acids: CASSEGTSEETQYF.

The chain employs TRBV6-6 and TRBJ2-7, with 7 bases fitting TRBD2. The CDR3 totals 13 residues. The V segment lost 6 bases and the J segment 5 bases; nucleotides outside the gene matches: 7. Germline CDR1 and CDR2: MNHNY and SVGAGI (reference sequence). DNA of the CDR3: TGTGCCAGCAGCCCCCCAGGGAGGGACGAGCAGTACTTC. This translates into CASSPPGRDEQYF.

This clonotype was picked up many times. The gene calls are TRBV29-1 and TRBJ2-1; tentative D call: TRBD1 (5 bases). Germline V gives CDR1 SQVTM, CDR2 ANQGSEA. The germline V and J ends were trimmed by 6 bases and 0 bases, with 12 bases remaining between them. This CDR3 comprises 14 residues. CDR3 DNA sequence: TGCAGCGTCGCTAGGGGCAGCTCCTACAATGAGCAGTTCTTC. Its protein is CSVARGSSYNEQFF.